This T cell receptor beta chain was sequenced during a study of cytomegalovirus exposure and HLA in healthy donors (TCRdb year 2017). About the investigation overall: An earlier analysis of roughly 500 of the donors reported 250 to 350 Gb of sequence data and some 120 million unique TCR beta sequences from some 180 million T cells. The genetic ancestry cluster associated with self-reported Caucasian donors included about four fifths of the 398 genotyped donors. Four or five DR-DQ haplotypes were treated as single units for association and clustering because of strong linkage in the cohort. A later genetic analysis used genome-wide SNP genotypes for about three fifths of the 666 donors, treating that subset as a discovery cohort. To decide whether each TCR beta V gene segment behaved as functional or pseudogenic, an earlier analysis of approximately 600 of the donors relied on high-throughput TCR beta sequencing. The T cell repertoires of about 700 subjects were profiled by immunosequencing and related to cytomegalovirus serostatus. All discovery cohort repertoires had been generated using a single sequencing platform. The later analysis used no new phenotypic data to find candidate immune exposures, relying instead on TCR beta sequences and their occurrence across donors. To study patterns of TCR occurrence, a later analysis re-analyzed previously published TCR beta repertoires from under 750 donors and added high-resolution HLA genotyping. Both class I and class II loci were covered by HLA typing, at four-digit resolution. Approximately 330 gigabases of sequencing data and 91 million or so unique TCR sequences made up an early release that covered approximately 620 HLA-typed donors. On average, around 240,000 unique TCR beta nucleotide sequences were sequenced per donor among about 400 genotyped donors of the cohort, with about 17% of those sequences being non-productive. The study aimed to test whether signatures of past pathogen exposure could be identified by cataloging public T cell receptors. Donor age, sex, ethnicity and CMV serostatus were compiled alongside the repertoire data. Typing coverage varied by locus: roughly 629-630 donors for A, B, C, DRB1 and DQB1; approximately 500 for DQA1; about 590 for DPA1; 450 to 480 for DPB1. In addition to the first cohort of about 650 subjects, a separate validation cohort of some 120 different subjects was used. To predict cytomegalovirus infection status, the study combined high-throughput TCR immunosequencing, statistical association of individual TCRs with disease status, and machine learning. Results and caveats for the whole study, not just this receptor: For the cohort, immune exposure information was limited to CMV serostatus. Because the 87-base-pair reads could not distinguish some IMGT-functional V segments, including TRBV6-2 and TRBV6-3, those segments were excluded. In a later genetic analysis, a missense DCLRE1C variant was associated with V-gene and J-gene trimming of TCR beta chains, and the association was replicated in an independent cohort. In a later analysis, HLA-associated TCR beta chains were found to be more clonally expanded and to have lower generation probabilities than equally common non-associated chains. Over 15 rarely observed V segments, including chromosome 9 orphons, were excluded from the earlier analysis of several hundred of the donors because counts were too low. A further reported finding was that TCR beta sequences accurately predicted the HLA-A and HLA-B alleles for most subjects in the first cohort. A later analysis found that most CMV-associated TCR beta chains appeared HLA-restricted, with HLA associations seemingly driven largely by CMV exposure. While some public TCRs were present in many individuals, most TCR sequences turned up only very rarely across donors. At a false discovery rate of 0.05, a later analysis linked 16,951 TCR beta sequences to specific HLA alleles. Cytomegalovirus status was reported to be diagnosed by the classifier with high specificity and sensitivity in both the original and validation cohorts. Linkage disequilibrium might explain the correlated functional status among segregating V segments, but an unknown experimental factor could not be excluded. This cohort had only TCR beta chains sequenced, and the lack of alpha or paired-chain data limited which features could be detected. According to a later analysis, parvovirus B19, influenza, CMV and Epstein-Barr virus appeared linked to several top co-occurrence clusters. Because some donors lacked HLA typing at each locus, the association tests relied only on the typed subset. A group of highly shared sequence variants was considered likely to be a technical artifact of the sequencing pipeline. The authors suggested that the approach could potentially be extended to other disease states and immunological phenotypes. In the study, around 150 TCR beta chains were listed as associated with cytomegalovirus. When HLA alleles, especially DR and DQ, strongly co-occurred, attributing TCR associations to individual alleles was difficult. In vitro tests confirmed that a few of the cytomegalovirus-associated TCR beta chains recognize cytomegalovirus antigens. Compared with the 666-donor mean, donors in an Asian-associated ancestry cluster had fewer N-insertions in productive TCRs, according to a later genetic analysis. Roughly uniform sequencing depth across donors was assumed in presence/absence analyses, although this assumption may not hold. In a later analysis, the rate of TCR association differed among HLA loci, with DRB1 alleles having the most associated TCRs and HLA-C alleles having the fewest. An earlier analysis of approximately 570 of the donors showed that most TCR beta V segments appeared in productive rearrangements either about 90% or about 30% of the time, which broadly matched IMGT annotations.

The cohort consisted of hundreds of healthy bone marrow donors. At the time of sampling, all cohort members were nominally healthy, though unrecorded immune exposures were likely present. The donor tested CMV seropositive and was one of the 289 seropositive cohort members. A peripheral blood sample was provided by each donor, and peripheral blood mononuclear cells were used for TCR beta sequencing. Genomic DNA extraction from the blood cell samples was performed with the Qiagen DNeasy Blood Extraction Kit. Per the germline V gene, SQVTM is the CDR1 and ANQGSEA is the CDR2. The CDR3 runs 12 amino acids, cysteine and phenylalanine included. Only CDR3 DNA remains: 36 bases, in frame from the first base. V is clipped by 5 bases and J by 7 bases, and the sequence between their germline boundaries is 14 bases long. The library was built by means of the immunoSEQ multiplex PCR assay. For the multiplex PCR, a mixture combining 60 forward primers for TCR Vbeta segments and 13 reverse primers for TCR Jbeta segments was used. A multiplex PCR assay on genomic DNA amplified the CDR3 region of rearranged TCR beta genes. The amplified TCR beta libraries were sequenced on the Illumina HiSeq System as 87-base-pair reads. The authors' pipeline ran thus. A later analysis counted around 72 million unique TCR beta chains across the 666 repertoires, and 9 million to 14 million of these chains were shared by at least two donors. To remove PCR and sequencing errors, raw reads were error-corrected and collapsed into unique sequences using a nearest-neighbor algorithm that merged closely related sequences. CDR3 sequences were aligned to IMGT reference sequences to assign V, D and J gene segments. Each retained sequence needed at least a six-nucleotide match to both a V gene segment and a J gene segment. Rearrangements were classified as productive when the CDR3 lacked stop codons and remained in frame with V and J, and all other rearrangements were classified as non-productive. CDR3 was defined by IMGT convention, running from the second conserved V-encoded cysteine to the conserved J-encoded phenylalanine. The earlier analysis of a few hundred of the donors excluded sequences that lacked an unambiguous match to a single V gene segment. An earlier analysis of about 590 of the donors classified V segments as functional when productive rearrangements were above 56.7% and as segregating when the standard deviation between donors was above 5%. A statistical classification framework was built to diagnose cytomegalovirus status from the catalog of TCR beta chain sequences. In a later analysis, TCR nucleotide sequences were compared against IMGT/GENE-DB human TR gene sequences so that V and J genes could be assigned. Using the TCRdist pipeline, a later analysis assigned CDR3 sequences along with most-parsimonious VDJ recombination scenarios. In a later analysis, each TCR beta chain was defined by its CDR3 amino acid sequence together with its V-gene family, and reads lacking a unique V-gene family were excluded. To address suspected cross-contamination and a sequencing artifact, a later analysis removed approximately 590 highly shared, low-generation-probability nucleotide sequences. A later analysis calculated a clonal expansion index for each public chain from normalized within-repertoire ranks of inferred template counts. Generation probabilities in a later analysis came from a VDJ recombination model fitted to out-of-frame rearrangements, and those results were checked against IGoR. Hypergeometric tests were used in a later analysis to score TCR-TCR, TCR-HLA and TCR-CMV co-occurrence, with a repertoire-size bias correction applied to the TCR pairs. To estimate false discovery rates, a later analysis permuted the HLA or CMV assignments 20 times. A later analysis grouped co-occurring TCRs with DBSCAN, adding TCRdist sequence similarity when clustering within HLA-allele-positive subsets. For co-occurrence clustering, repertoires with fewer than 30,000 or more than 120,000 public chains were excluded, along with five repertoires with anomalous nucleotide sharing. TCRdb limited this immuneACCESS table to in-frame rearrangements with V and J called. A share of clones is missing; checked studies link under half to unresolved V genes, and the rest is unexplained. The V and J calls and clone size were taken over from that table, and D and trimming were inferred from the DNA. The sample table contains over 85,000 clones; only one count was recorded for around 80% of them. Around 15% of the sample is taken by the ten largest.

About this clone: The antigen it recognizes is unknown. No per-base quality is available; no much larger clone lies one base away.

Sample: PBMCs. The TCR comes from a man aged 30-40 years in good health and CMV-seropositive. In this chain, TRBV29-1 is recombined with TRBJ1-1; a tentative D call is TRBD1 (5 bases match). Here is the DNA: TGCAGCGTTCAAGGGACTCGCCATGAAGCTTTCTTT. This sequence encodes CSVQGTRHEAFF.